The next 20 T cell receptor beta chains were all read from a single sample in a study of cytomegalovirus exposure and HLA in healthy donors. PCR involved 60 Vbeta and 13 Jbeta primers. The repertoire was sequenced with immunoSEQ multiplex PCR; TCRdb's copy has only in-frame clones and lacks some. The sample has roughly 71,000 clones, around 69% seen once; the top ten hold 11%. Sequences were obtained from PBMCs. The receptors shown here come from a human donor in good health.

V gene TRBV27 combines with J gene TRBJ2-5; TRBD2 matches at 13 bases. Germline-derived CDR1 and CDR2 are MNHEY and SMNVEV (reference sequence). The CDR3 sequence is 15 residues long. V trimming: 4 bases; J trimming: 4 bases; junction bases outside the gene matches: 3. The CDR3 sequence: CASSSLAGGGETQYF. CDR3 in DNA: TGTGCCAGCAGTTCACTAGCGGGAGGGGGAGAGACCCAGTACTTC.

V is TRBV2 and J is TRBJ2-3; D remains unclear. With 4 bases removed from V and 0 bases from J, the gap between germline ends came to 8 bases. CDR3 length: 14 amino acids. Per the germline V gene, CDR1 is SNHLY and CDR2 is FYNNEI. CDR3 residues: CASSGATSTDTQYF. Written as DNA, the CDR3 is TGTGCCAGCAGTGGAGCGACTAGCACAGATACGCAGTATTTT.

V gene TRBV5-6 combines with J gene TRBJ2-1; 11 bases agree with TRBD2. The ends lost 4 bases at V and 0 bases at J; junction bases unmatched: 9. The CDR3 sequence is 18 residues long. Per germline, CDR1 SGHDT and CDR2 YYEEEE. CDR3 in amino acids: CASSVGLADLSSYNEQFF. CDR3 sequence (DNA): TGTGCCAGCAGCGTGGGACTAGCGGACCTGAGCTCCTACAATGAGCAGTTCTTC.

The J gene is TRBJ1-4, the V gene TRBV4-1; TRBD1 agrees at 7 bases. V shed 1 base, J shed 7 bases, and the junction held 6 bases outside the gene matches. This CDR3 has 15 amino acids. Germline V gene lookup returns CDR1 MGHRA and CDR2 YSYEKL. CDR3 bases: TGCGCCAGCAGCCAAGGACAGGGTGATCGTGAAAAACTGTTTTTT. Its protein product is CASSQGQGDREKLFF.

The chain employs TRBV5-1 and TRBJ1-4; a weak D match, TRBD1 (6 bases). V lost 0 bases and J lost 5, with 20 bases in between. This CDR3 region has 18 residues. The germline CDR1 and CDR2 sequences are SGHRS and YFSETQ. CDR3 nucleotides: TGCGCCAGCAGCTTGGTTTGGCAGGGGAGTAGCCGAAATGAAAAACTGTTTTTT. Its translation is CASSLVWQGSSRNEKLFF.

CDR3 amino acids: CASSPGMGGEKLFF. The CDR3 DNA is TGTGCCAGCAGCCCCGGAATGGGAGGAGAAAAACTGTTTTTT. The chain employs TRBV16 and TRBJ1-4; no reliable D call. Germline loops: CDR1 KGHSY, CDR2 FQNENV. There are 14 residues in the CDR3. The ends were cut back, 4 bases at V and 8 bases at J, with 14 bases in the middle.

The V call is TRBV5-1, the J call TRBJ2-6, with D possibly matching TRBD1 (5 bases). The germline CDR1 and CDR2 sequences are SGHRS and YFSETQ. The CDR3 is 16 residues long. Trimming cost V 1 base and J 0 bases, with 8 bases left between them. CDR3 DNA: TGCGCCAGCAGCTTGACAGGTAGCTCTGGGGCCAACGTCCTGACTTTC. As protein: CASSLTGSSGANVLTF.

The chain employs TRBV4-1 and TRBJ1-5; maybe TRBD1 (5 bases). The germline V gene has CDR1 MGHRA and CDR2 YSYEKL. The CDR3 contains 20 residues. V was clipped by 1 base and J by 3 bases, with 25 bases between them. CDR3 in amino acids: CASSQVASAGGVGNNQPQHF. The CDR3 nucleotides read TGCGCCAGCAGCCAAGTAGCCTCCGCTGGGGGGGTTGGGAACAATCAGCCCCAGCATTTT.

The chain is built from TRBV30 and TRBJ1-1; D ambiguous. Trimming left V 0 bases short and J 1 base short, with 12 bases between. The CDR3 contains 15 residues. Germline assignment: CDR1 GTSNPN and CDR2 SVGIG (reference sequence). The CDR3 sequence is CAWSVRSLQNTEAFF. CDR3 nucleotide sequence: TGTGCCTGGAGTGTACGGTCGCTGCAGAACACTGAAGCTTTCTTT.

The CDR3 coding sequence is TGTGCCTGGAGCTGGGCCCCGGACAGGGCCGACACCGGGGAGCTGTTTTTT. It is translated as CAWSWAPDRADTGELFF. The chain uses TRBV30 and TRBJ2-2; 8 bases map to TRBD1. With V trimmed by 3 bases and J by 3 bases, 12 bases remained unmatched. Germline CDR1 GTSNPN, CDR2 SVGIG (reference sequence). The CDR3 length is 17 residues.

This clone was detected once. The gene calls are TRBV28 and TRBJ2-1; D might be TRBD1 (6 bases). Germline CDR1 MDHEN, CDR2 SYDVKM. The CDR3 totals 16 residues. Trimming stripped 6 bases from V and 8 bases from J, with 23 bases between. The CDR3 DNA reads TGTGCCAGCAGGCAACCCGGGACATTCCCTAGGGATGAGCAGTTCTTC. It encodes CASRQPGTFPRDEQFF.

In this sample, this clone turned up a few times. This chain connects TRBV7-8 to TRBJ2-7, with TRBD1 matching 9 bases. Germline V gene sequence: CDR1 SGHVS, CDR2 FQNEAQ. V lost 1 base to trimming and J lost 6 bases; unmatched junction nucleotides: 4. The CDR3 length is 14 residues. This CDR3 is CASSLVGQGVEQYF. CDR3 DNA sequence: TGTGCCAGCAGCTTAGTGGGACAGGGAGTCGAGCAGTACTTC. Based on the CDR3 plus reference TRBV7-8 and TRBJ2-7, the full variable domain is GAGVSQSPRYKVAKRGQDVALRCDPISGHVSLFWYQQALGQGPEFLTYFQNEAQLDKSGLPSDRFFAERPEGSVSTLKIQRTQQEDSAVYLCASSLVGQGVEQYFGPGTRLTVT.

The V and J genes are TRBV5-4 and TRBJ2-3; no clear D. Looked up from germline, CDR1 is SGHNT and CDR2 is YYREEE (reference sequence). There are 13 residues in the CDR3. V was pared by 3 bases and J by 2 bases, with 7 bases between. The CDR3 protein is CASSSHNTDTQYF. Here the CDR3 DNA reads TGTGCCAGCAGCTCACATAACACAGATACGCAGTATTTT.

This chain's CDR3 is CASSLGREGYF. The DNA for the CDR3 is TGTGCCAGCAGCTTAGGCAGGGAAGGGTACTTC. V and J are TRBV7-9 and TRBJ2-7; maybe TRBD1 (5 bases). Germline V gives CDR1 SEHNR, CDR2 FQNEAQ (reference sequence). The CDR3 sequence is 11 residues long. Trimming pared 1 base from V and 12 bases from J, leaving 10 bases between.

The chain uses TRBV25-1 and TRBJ1-3, with D perhaps matching TRBD1 (6 bases). Germline CDR1 MGHDK, CDR2 SYGVNS. CDR3 size: 16 residues. The V end was cut by 6 bases, the J end by 3 bases, with 18 bases between. This CDR3 is CASRKQGQTGGNTIYF. The DNA for the CDR3 is TGTGCCAGCAGGAAACAGGGACAAACTGGTGGAAACACCATATATTTT.

In DNA, the CDR3 is TGTGCCAGCAGCCCAGGGGGCCTGGACGAGCAGTACTTC. This translates into CASSPGGLDEQYF. The chain employs TRBV6-5 and TRBJ2-7, with TRBD1 identical over 8 bases. Germline loops: CDR1 MNHEY, CDR2 SVGAGI. The CDR3 covers 13 residues. J lost 5 bases, V lost 6 bases, and 6 bases had no gene match.

This clone has more than one count but fewer than ten. J is TRBJ2-7 and V is TRBV5-8; 7 nucleotides align to TRBD1. The CDR3 consists of 12 residues. J was trimmed by 9 bases and V by 3 bases; bases with no gene match: 6. Germline values: CDR1 SGHTS, CDR2 YDEGEE. The CDR3 protein is CASSWGQSSQYF. Written as DNA, the CDR3 is TGTGCCAGCAGCTGGGGACAGTCCTCGCAGTACTTC.

The gene calls are TRBV5-6 and TRBJ1-4; D is ambiguous. Trimming left V 0 bases short and J 0 bases short, with 12 bases between. CDR1 is SGHDT and CDR2 is YYEEEE in the germline V gene. The CDR3 sequence is 17 residues long. The chain's CDR3 is CASSLGAGKATNEKLFF. As DNA, the CDR3 is TGTGCCAGCAGCTTGGGGGCAGGCAAAGCAACTAATGAAAAACTGTTTTTT.

The CDR3 loop reads CASSHEPGQESWLDEKLFF. CDR3 nucleotides: TGCGCCAGCAGCCATGAACCGGGACAGGAGTCTTGGCTAGATGAAAAACTGTTTTTT. The chain recombines TRBV4-1 with TRBJ1-4; 8 bases line up with TRBD1. Germline-derived CDR1 and CDR2 are MGHRA and YSYEKL. This CDR3 comprises 19 residues. V dropped 3 bases and J dropped 6; count of bases not matched to a gene: 18.

The J gene is TRBJ2-7, the V gene TRBV6-6; TRBD1 matches 7 bases. The V gene's germline CDR1 is MNHNY and CDR2 SVGAGI (reference sequence). After removal of 4 bases from V and 2 bases from J, the junction contained 5 bases not matched to a gene. CDR3 length: 14 amino acids. The CDR3 sequence: CASSLGTVTYEQYF. The CDR3 bases are TGTGCCAGCAGTTTAGGGACAGTTACCTACGAGCAGTACTTC.